One sample yielded the 20 T cell receptor beta chains listed below, sequenced in a study of technical replicates of blood from a handful of donors. TCRdb's copy holds only in-frame clones and misses some; the assay was immunoSEQ multiplex PCR. The table records tens of thousands of clones, more than 90% of them present only once. Sequencing was performed on T cells isolated from PBMCs. Receptors were obtained from a human donor in good health.

This clone has just one count. J is TRBJ1-2 and V is TRBV29-1; the D is unclear. In germline, CDR1 is SQVTM, CDR2 ANQGSEA. The CDR3 extends over 11 amino acids. V was cut by 6 bases and J by 2 bases, with 7 bases left in between. The CDR3 region is CSVEENYGYTF. The CDR3, as DNA: TGCAGCGTGGAGGAGAACTATGGCTACACCTTC.

V usage is TRBV4-2 and J usage is TRBJ1-2; D unresolved. Germline V CDR1 and CDR2: LGHNA, YNFKEQ. Trimming removed 2 bases from V and 8 bases from J, with 18 bases in between. This CDR3 region has 15 residues. CDR3 loop: CASSQFWHPSGGYTF. The CDR3, as DNA: TGTGCCAGCAGCCAATTCTGGCACCCATCGGGGGGCTACACCTTC.

This chain links TRBV18 with TRBJ1-5; 8 bases align to TRBD1. The V segment lost 1 base and the J segment 2 bases; nucleotides outside the gene matches: 4. The V gene's germline CDR1 is KGHSH and CDR2 LQKENI. CDR3 size: 16 residues. The CDR3 DNA is TGTGCCAGCTCACCACTAGAGACAGGGGGCAATCAGCCCCAGCATTTT. This codes for CASSPLETGGNQPQHF.

The chain uses TRBV19 and TRBJ1-1; TRBD1 is a possible D gene (6 bases). Germline V gene lookup returns CDR1 LNHDA and CDR2 SQIVND (reference sequence). V dropped 11 bases and J dropped 0 bases, with 19 bases sitting between them. This CDR3 has 15 residues. CDR3 region: CASSPGGLMNTEAFF. DNA of the CDR3: TGTGCCTCCTCGCCCGGGGGGCTGATGAACACTGAAGCTTTCTTT. The variable domain in full, with the rest retrieved from reference TRBV19 and TRBJ1-1, is DGGITQSPKYLFRKEGQNVTLSCEQNLNHDAMYWYRQDPGQGLRLIYYSQIVNDFQKGDIAEGYSVSREKKESFPLTVTSAQKNPTAFYLCASSPGGLMNTEAFFGQGTRLTVV.

This clone was seen repeatedly, ten times or more. The chain has TRBV7-3 and TRBJ2-3; 7 bases line up with TRBD2. Germline V lookup: CDR1 SGHTA, CDR2 FQGTGA. The CDR3 contains 14 residues. J lost 0 bases, V lost 3 bases, and 0 bases had no gene match. CDR3 DNA: TGTGCCAGCAGCTTTAGCGGGAGCACAGATACGCAGTATTTT. Translating gives CASSFSGSTDTQYF.

The genes are TRBV11-2 and TRBJ2-5; D unresolved. Per the germline V gene, CDR1 is SGHAT and CDR2 is FQNNGV. Trimming took off 1 base at V and 8 bases at J, with 5 bases between the two ends. The CDR3 contains 11 residues. The DNA of the CDR3 is TGTGCCAGCAGCTTAGTGAGAACCCAGTACTTC. Translated: CASSLVRTQYF.

This sequence joins TRBV27 and TRBJ1-1; perhaps TRBD1 as D (5 bases). CDR1 and CDR2 (germline): MNHEY, SMNVEV (reference sequence). CDR3 length: 15 amino acids. V was pared by 0 bases and J by 0 bases, with 8 bases between. The CDR3: CASSLSPGMNTEAFF. CDR3 DNA sequence: TGTGCCAGCAGTTTATCGCCAGGGATGAACACTGAAGCTTTCTTT.

This sequence joins TRBV11-2 and TRBJ2-7, with unresolved D. The CDR3 length is 12 residues. V dropped 6 bases and J dropped 2 bases, with 8 bases sitting between them. CDR1 and CDR2 (germline): SGHAT, FQNNGV. In nucleotides, the CDR3 is TGTGCCAGCAGACCTACAGCCTACGAGCAGTACTTC. Translation gives CASRPTAYEQYF.

The chain is built from TRBV27 and TRBJ2-7; D not resolved. Trimming removed 1 base from V and 1 base from J, with 8 bases in between. There are 14 residues in the CDR3. Per the germline V gene, CDR1 is MNHEY and CDR2 is SMNVEV (reference sequence). The CDR3 reads CASSLFGRSYEQYF. CDR3 DNA: TGTGCCAGCAGTTTATTTGGCAGGTCCTACGAGCAGTACTTC.

V gene TRBV4-1 combines with J gene TRBJ2-7; 8 bases agree with TRBD2. This CDR3 is built from 15 residues. The junction had 10 bases not matched to a gene; V was cut back by 1 base and J by 8 bases. Germline assignment: CDR1 MGHRA and CDR2 YSYEKL. CDR3: CASSQGPWTSFQQYF. The CDR3 region has the DNA TGCGCCAGCAGCCAAGGACCGTGGACTAGCTTCCAGCAGTACTTC.

This clone was seen only once. The V and J genes are TRBV19 and TRBJ1-2; D unclear. The germline V gene has CDR1 LNHDA and CDR2 SQIVND (reference sequence). Trimming shortened V by 9 bases and J by 2 bases, and 7 bases separated the two germline ends. This CDR3 has 11 amino acids. CDR3 sequence (DNA): TGTGCCAGCACAGAGAACTATGGCTACACCTTC. Its translation: CASTENYGYTF.

This clone was recorded a few times. In nucleotides, the CDR3 is TGTGCCAGCAGCGCATCGGGACAGCCGACGGACTACACCTTC. Protein sequence: CASSASGQPTDYTF. J is TRBJ1-2 and V is TRBV9, with 7 bases identical to TRBD1. The length of the CDR3 is 14 residues. With V trimmed by 3 bases and J by 10 bases, 12 bases remained unmatched. Germline V CDR1 and CDR2: SGDLS, YYNGEE.

The J gene is TRBJ1-1, the V gene TRBV7-2; TRBD1 might be the D (6 bases). The CDR3 extends over 14 amino acids. Trimming took off 10 bases at V and 4 bases at J, with 19 bases between the two ends. Germline lookup yields CDR1 SGHTA and CDR2 FQGNSA. The CDR3 reads CATSLDRELTEAFF. CDR3 nucleotide sequence: TGTGCCACCTCGTTGGACAGAGAGCTCACTGAAGCTTTCTTT.

V is TRBV7-9 and J is TRBJ2-7; the D gene is possibly TRBD1 (5 bases). The CDR3 covers 13 residues. CDR1 SEHNR and CDR2 FQNEAQ come from the germline V gene (reference sequence). The germline V and J ends were trimmed by 4 bases and 3 bases, with 10 bases remaining between them. For the CDR3, the DNA is TGTGCCAGCAGCTATCAGGGCTTCTACGAGCAGTACTTC. Amino acids: CASSYQGFYEQYF.

J is TRBJ2-7 and V is TRBV28; D gene unclear. The CDR3 runs 15 residues. CDR1 and CDR2 (germline): MDHEN, SYDVKM. The germline V and J ends were trimmed by 1 base and 2 bases, with 12 bases remaining between them. This CDR3 is CASSLYVRRAYEQYF. The CDR3 DNA reads TGTGCCAGCAGTTTATATGTCAGGCGAGCCTACGAGCAGTACTTC.

The rearrangement joins TRBV12-2 to TRBJ2-1; the DNA was not used to check the table's D call, TRBD2. TRBV12-2 constitutes a pseudogene. The CDR3 has 9 residues. As DNA, the CDR3 is TGTGGGACTTTCGGTGAGCAGTTCTTC. Protein sequence: CGTFGEQFF.

The chain has TRBV27 and TRBJ2-7; maybe TRBD1 (6 bases). Germline V gene sequence: CDR1 MNHEY, CDR2 SMNVEV (reference sequence). The CDR3 spans 14 residues. V lost 6 bases to trimming and J lost 3 bases, with 15 bases between them. The CDR3 nucleotides are TGTGCCAGCAGACCGGGACATCGAATCTACGAGCAGTACTTC. This encodes CASRPGHRIYEQYF.

The chain uses TRBV5-4 and TRBJ2-7; TRBD2 might be the D (5 bases). This CDR3 is built from 13 residues. V was shortened by 2 bases and J by 2 bases, with 8 bases between the two germline ends. Germline assignment: CDR1 SGHNT and CDR2 YYREEE (reference sequence). The CDR3 DNA reads TGTGCCAGCAGCTTTTCGGGGACCTACGAGCAGTACTTC. Translation: CASSFSGTYEQYF.

This chain links TRBV5-4 with TRBJ2-2, with D hard to call. CDR3 length equals 16 residues. Germline V lookup: CDR1 SGHNT, CDR2 YYREEE (reference sequence). The V end lost 3 bases, the J end lost 0 bases, and 12 bases lay between the germline ends. This CDR3 reads CASSSPSRANTGELFF. The CDR3 DNA is TGTGCCAGCAGCTCACCTTCCCGGGCGAACACCGGGGAGCTGTTTTTT.

The chain links TRBV9 to TRBJ2-5; no clear D. CDR1 is SGDLS and CDR2 is YYNGEE in the germline V gene. Deletions cut 3 bases from V and 5 bases from J, with 8 bases between. The CDR3 extends over 12 amino acids. In nucleotides, the CDR3 is TGTGCCAGCAGCGACGGTTTGGAGACCCAGTACTTC. The encoded protein is CASSDGLETQYF.